The sequence of this T cell receptor beta chain was determined in a study of cytomegalovirus exposure and HLA in healthy donors. General study results and limits: Later analysis identified 16,951 TCR beta sequences associated with HLA alleles, using a false discovery rate threshold of 0.05. By HLA locus, TCR association rates varied in a later analysis, with DRB1 showing the most and HLA-C the fewest. Productive rates of about 90% or about 30% were seen for most TCR beta V segments in an earlier analysis.

Both 60 Vbeta primers and 13 Jbeta primers went into the PCR. TCRdb's copy holds only in-frame clones and misses some; the assay was immunoSEQ multiplex PCR. The sample holds under 200,000 clones, approximately 80% seen once. This CDR3 spans 11 amino acids. As for this clone: Its antigen is not identified.

The TCR originated in a woman between 18 and 29 years old in good health and CMV-seronegative. The sample consisted of PBMCs. This chain links TRBV21-1 with TRBJ2-4; the table's D call, TRBD2, has no DNA check behind it. TRBV21-1 is assigned pseudogene status. The CDR3 region is CARGLLDIQYF. The CDR3 nucleotides read TGTGCCAGGGGACTATTGGACATTCAGTACTTC.